The clone carrying this T cell receptor beta chain was observed many times. Its matching antigen is unknown. These data are taken from a study of T-cell reconstitution after alpha-beta-depleted transplantation in children. General study results and limits: The high TCRbeta diversity at day 60 in some patients came from surviving recipient T cells and thymic progenitors. At around two months after transplant, the alpha-beta T cells were reportedly derived from several hundred expanded clones that came from non-depleted graft cells.

V was cut by 7 bases and J by 9 bases, with 18 bases left in between. There are 13 residues in the CDR3. Using unique molecular identifiers, the investigators prepared the TCRbeta library. TCRdb fed the PCR reads into MiXCR, producing one record per CDR3 protein. Seen here are 140,000 or so distinct CDR3 sequences, more than 8% observed once, and the top ten hold over 15%. This sequence was found in a female patient aged 2-10 years who had a stem cell transplant for congenital amegakaryocytic thrombocytopenia, so the T cells may come from the graft donor. The V and J genes are TRBV12-3 or TRBV12-4 and TRBJ1-2, with a possible D match to TRBD1 (6 bases). The sample consisted of PBMCs, mostly from graft donor cells, taken 180 days after TCRalphabeta/CD19-depleted stem cell transplant. CDR3 amino acids: CASTLQGASRYTF. CDR3 bases: TGTGCCAGCACCTTACAGGGCGCAAGTCGCTACACCTTC.